This T cell receptor (beta chain) appears in the sequencing data of a study of T cell responses to AZD1222 COVID-19 vaccine. Study results and limitations: Donors skewed white British and female; clonal diversity was possibly underestimated. The repertoires were collected only after the peak T cell response.

Data came from immunoSEQ multiplex PCR; TCRdb stores just in-frame clones and leaves some out. The sample yields about 120,000 clones, approximately 88% seen once. The table lists this clone with a few counts. The antigen is unknown. Sequenced here: peripheral blood, sampled 28 days after the second AZD1222 dose. The sequence derives from an adult who received the AZD1222 COVID-19 vaccine.

CDR3 DNA sequence: TGCAGCGTGGCCGGGACAGGGAGTACCTACGAGCAGTACTTC. The encoded protein is CSVAGTGSTYEQYF. The V call is TRBV29-1, the J call TRBJ2-7; TRBD1 aligns across 9 bases. The CDR3 totals 14 residues. Germline V gene data show CDR1 as SQVTM and CDR2 as ANQGSEA. Trimming took 6 bases from V and 2 from J; bases not matched to a gene: 8.